These 28 T cell receptor beta chains came from one sample sequenced in a study of blood T cell repertoires in COVID-19. Assay: immunoSEQ multiplex PCR; the TCRdb copy retains only in-frame clones and omits some. The repertoire holds fewer than 250,000 clones, with more than 75% as singletons. The sequenced material came from peripheral blood. The origin of the receptors is a human donor in a cohort sampled during active COVID-19.

This clone was detected only a few times. This chain links TRBV27 with TRBJ2-3; TRBD1 matches 11 bases. This CDR3 has 16 amino acids. V was pared by 5 bases and J by 6 bases, with 10 bases of the junction left unmatched. The germline gives CDR1 MNHEY, CDR2 SMNVEV (reference sequence). The CDR3 bases are TGTGCCAGCAGTCCCTGGGACAGGGGGAGTGTGGATACGCAGTATTTT. It yields the protein CASSPWDRGSVDTQYF.

CDR3 in amino acids: CASSVSGTQYF. The CDR3 region has the DNA TGTGCCAGCTCAGTATCAGGGACCCAGTACTTC. The rearrangement uses TRBV18 and TRBJ2-5; D ambiguous. Germline CDR1 reads KGHSH; CDR2 reads LQKENI. V was trimmed by 5 bases and J by 7 bases, leaving 8 bases between them. The CDR3 has 11 residues.

V gene TRBV30 combines with J gene TRBJ1-1, with D unresolved. This CDR3 is built from 13 residues. Germline CDR1 and CDR2: GTSNPN and SVGIG (reference sequence). Trimming took 1 base from V and 4 from J, leaving 10 bases between them. CDR3 nucleotides: TGTGCCTGGAGTGACCACGGGAGCACTGAAGCTTTCTTT. It codes for CAWSDHGSTEAFF.

This clone was seen more than once but under ten times. The chain has TRBV30 and TRBJ2-2; 10 bases agree with TRBD2. V trimming: 4 bases; J trimming: 6 bases; junction bases outside the gene matches: 2. Germline CDR1 GTSNPN, CDR2 SVGIG (reference sequence). The CDR3 is 13 amino acids. The CDR3 region has the DNA TGTGCCTGGACCGGGACTAGCGCCGGGGAGCTGTTTTTT. The encoded protein is CAWTGTSAGELFF.

The chain couples TRBV28 to TRBJ2-7; D is possibly TRBD1 (5 bases). Trimming took off 2 bases at V and 2 bases at J, with 7 bases between the two ends. This CDR3 region has 13 residues. Germline lookup yields CDR1 MDHEN and CDR2 SYDVKM. The CDR3 region is CASSLETAYEQYF. The CDR3 bases are TGTGCCAGCAGTTTAGAGACAGCCTACGAGCAGTACTTC.

The chain carries TRBV4-3 and TRBJ1-2; no clear D gene. Trimming left V 1 base short and J 0 bases short, with 9 bases between. The CDR3 has 15 residues. CDR1 is LGHNA, CDR2 YSLEER, per germline. CDR3 loop: CASSQAAQTNYGYTF. CDR3 bases: TGCGCCAGCAGCCAAGCCGCACAGACTAACTATGGCTACACCTTC.

The genes are TRBV6-5 and TRBJ2-7, with 8 bases aligning to TRBD1. CDR1 is MNHEY and CDR2 is SVGAGI in the germline V gene. The CDR3 covers 14 residues. After removal of 3 bases from V and 6 bases from J, the junction contained 7 bases not matched to a gene. The CDR3 nucleotides are TGTGCCAGCAGTTATGGGGACAGGCGCGCCGAGCAGTACTTC. This gives the protein CASSYGDRRAEQYF.

The rearrangement uses TRBV6-2 or TRBV6-3 and TRBJ1-1, with D possibly being TRBD1 (6 bases). V lost 2 bases and J 11 bases, leaving 9 bases between the germline ends. This CDR3 spans 11 amino acids. The germline CDR1 and CDR2 sequences are MNHEY and SVGEGT. The CDR3 DNA reads TGTGCCAGCAGTTACGCAGGGGTCGCTTTCTTT. It encodes CASSYAGVAFF.

This chain joins TRBV27 and TRBJ2-3; weak D call: TRBD2 (5 bases). Germline CDR1 MNHEY, CDR2 SMNVEV (reference sequence). V lost 5 bases and J 1 base, leaving 16 bases between the germline ends. The CDR3 extends over 16 amino acids. The CDR3 protein is CASSPSPPGGTDTQYF. In DNA form, the CDR3 reads TGTGCCAGCAGTCCTAGCCCCCCAGGCGGCACAGATACGCAGTATTTT.

The chain combines TRBV19 with TRBJ2-7; 12 bases map to TRBD1. The V and J ends lost 4 bases and 6 bases, in that order; junction bases with no gene match: 4. The CDR3 sequence is 14 residues long. Germline values: CDR1 LNHDA, CDR2 SQIVND (reference sequence). In nucleotides, the CDR3 is TGTGCCAGTAGTAACCGGGACAGGGGGCTCGAGCAGTACTTC. Translation: CASSNRDRGLEQYF.

The chain joins TRBV7-9 to TRBJ2-7; possibly TRBD2 for D (6 bases). The V end lost 5 bases, the J end lost 7 bases, and 9 bases lay between the germline ends. The CDR3 extends over 11 amino acids. Germline CDR1 reads SEHNR; CDR2 reads FQNEAQ (reference sequence). In DNA form, the CDR3 reads TGTGCCAGCAGCGAGGGACTTGAGCAGTACTTC. Its protein is CASSEGLEQYF.

This chain uses TRBV28 with TRBJ2-5; 10 nucleotides align to TRBD2. CDR1 MDHEN and CDR2 SYDVKM come from the germline V gene. The junction had 7 bases not matched to a gene; V was cut back by 4 bases and J by 5 bases. The length of the CDR3 is 15 residues. The CDR3 nucleotides read TGTGCCAGCAGTTCCCCCCTAGCGGGAGCTGAGACCCAGTACTTC. It specifies CASSSPLAGAETQYF.

The J gene is TRBJ2-7, the V gene TRBV19, with 7 bases aligning to TRBD1. The germline CDR1 and CDR2 sequences are LNHDA and SQIVND (reference sequence). Trimming cost V 9 bases and J 5 bases; bases outside gene matches: 7. This CDR3 comprises 12 residues. CDR3 sequence reads: CASVGGFHEQYF. For the CDR3, the DNA is TGTGCCAGCGTAGGGGGCTTCCACGAGCAGTACTTC.

The V call is TRBV5-4, the J call TRBJ1-1; no firm D call. CDR3 length equals 15 residues. Germline V gives CDR1 SGHNT, CDR2 YYREEE (reference sequence). V was clipped by 4 bases and J by 4 bases, with 17 bases between them. CDR3 nucleotides: TGTGCCAGCAGCCCGAGCGCCGGAAAAGGCACTGAAGCTTTCTTT. Translated: CASSPSAGKGTEAFF.

The chain uses TRBV5-6 and TRBJ2-1, with 8 bases fitting TRBD2. CDR1 is SGHDT and CDR2 is YYEEEE in the germline V gene. V was pared by 3 bases and J by 14 bases, with 4 bases of the junction left unmatched. This CDR3 has 11 residues. CDR3 sequence (DNA): TGTGCCAGCAGCTCCGGGACTAGGGAGTTCTTC. Protein: CASSSGTREFF. Filled out from reference TRBV5-6 and TRBJ2-1, the complete variable domain reads DAGVTQSPTHLIKTRGQQVTLRCSPKSGHDTVSWYQQALGQGPQFIFQYYEEEERQRGNFPDRFSGHQFPNYSSELNVNALLLGDSALYLCASSSGTREFFGPGTRLTVL.

The V and J genes are TRBV19 and TRBJ2-1, with TRBD2 as a possible D gene (6 bases). Trimming removed 3 bases from V and 0 bases from J, with 9 bases in between. The CDR3 has 15 amino acids. CDR1 and CDR2 (germline): LNHDA, SQIVND (reference sequence). CDR3 loop: CASSMGAGSYNEQFF. CDR3 sequence (DNA): TGTGCCAGTAGTATGGGAGCGGGCTCCTACAATGAGCAGTTCTTC.

The chain employs TRBV5-1 and TRBJ1-2; D unclear. CDR1 is SGHRS and CDR2 is YFSETQ in the germline V gene. V lost 3 bases to trimming and J lost 6 bases, with 15 bases between them. CDR3 length: 14 residues. This CDR3 reads CASSWNGPSDGYTF. The DNA of the CDR3 is TGCGCCAGCAGCTGGAACGGCCCTAGTGATGGCTACACCTTC.

The CDR3 coding sequence is TGTGCCAGCAGTGAAGGACAGGGTATCAATCAGCCCCAGCATTTT. Its protein is CASSEGQGINQPQHF. This sequence joins TRBV2 and TRBJ1-5; TRBD1 agrees at 7 bases. Trimming removed 1 base from V and 3 bases from J; junction bases left unmatched: 3. The CDR3 runs to 15 residues. Germline loops: CDR1 SNHLY, CDR2 FYNNEI.

The chain couples TRBV15 to TRBJ2-7; maybe TRBD2 (6 bases). The CDR3 length is 14 residues. Germline V lookup: CDR1 LNHNV, CDR2 YYDKDF (reference sequence). Deletions cut 8 bases from V and 7 bases from J, with 21 bases between. This chain's CDR3 is CATGQGGAGYEQYF. CDR3 nucleotides: TGTGCCACCGGTCAGGGTGGAGCGGGTTATGAGCAGTACTTC.

This clone came up a few times. J is TRBJ1-1 and V is TRBV11-2; 7 bases map to TRBD1. This CDR3 has 15 amino acids. Germline CDR1 SGHAT, CDR2 FQNNGV. The trim removed 4 bases at V and 6 bases at J, leaving 11 bases unmatched. This CDR3 is CASSSLAGGGPEAFF. CDR3 nucleotide sequence: TGTGCCAGCAGCTCTCTTGCAGGAGGGGGCCCTGAAGCTTTCTTT. Full variable domain (remainder filled in from reference TRBV11-2 and TRBJ1-1): EAGVAQSPRYKIIEKRQSVAFWCNPISGHATLYWYQQILGQGPKLLIQFQNNGVVDDSQLPKDRFSAERLKGVDSTLKIQPAKLEDSAVYLCASSSLAGGGPEAFFGQGTRLTVV.

The CDR3 loop reads CASGSRGFTDTQYF. The CDR3 DNA reads TGTGCCAGCGGTAGCAGGGGATTCACAGATACGCAGTATTTT. This rearrangement joins TRBV18 to TRBJ2-3; TRBD1 might be the D (6 bases). Between the trimmed V and J ends, which lost 8 bases and 2 bases, there was a span of 14 bases. This CDR3 region has 14 residues. CDR1 is KGHSH, CDR2 LQKENI, per germline.

J is TRBJ2-7 and V is TRBV9; TRBD2 might be the D (5 bases). The CDR3 extends over 16 amino acids. Germline CDR1 and CDR2: SGDLS and YYNGEE. V lost 0 bases and J lost 4, with 17 bases in between. The CDR3 DNA is TGTGCCAGCAGCGTAGGACCCGGGGAACTAGGGTACGAGCAGTACTTC. As protein: CASSVGPGELGYEQYF.

This clone was found a few times. V usage is TRBV5-6 and J usage is TRBJ2-7; D is perhaps TRBD1 (6 bases). Trimming shortened V by 3 bases and J by 7 bases, and 20 bases separated the two germline ends. In germline, CDR1 is SGHDT, CDR2 YYEEEE. There are 15 residues in the CDR3. This CDR3 reads CASSSSGLQGGEQYF. As DNA, the CDR3 is TGTGCCAGCAGCTCCTCCGGGCTACAGGGCGGTGAGCAGTACTTC.

This chain uses TRBV5-1 with TRBJ2-7; 9 nucleotides align to TRBD1. This CDR3 spans 15 amino acids. Germline V gene sequence: CDR1 SGHRS, CDR2 YFSETQ. After removal of 2 bases from V and 0 bases from J, the junction contained 3 bases not matched to a gene. CDR3 protein: CASSLTGGSSYEQYF. The CDR3 DNA reads as TGCGCCAGCAGCTTAACAGGGGGCAGCTCCTACGAGCAGTACTTC.

The chain carries TRBV6-5 and TRBJ2-7; 10 nucleotides align to TRBD1. J was trimmed by 3 bases and V by 7 bases; bases with no gene match: 3. The germline V gene encodes CDR1 MNHEY and CDR2 SVGAGI. The CDR3 runs 13 residues. The CDR3 loop reads CASTGQGDYEQYF. CDR3 nucleotides: TGTGCCAGCACAGGACAGGGGGACTACGAGCAGTACTTC.

The V call is TRBV9, the J call TRBJ2-1; D might be TRBD1 (6 bases). This CDR3 contains 12 residues. The V gene lost 1 base and the J gene lost 10 bases, with 9 bases spanning the gap. Germline values: CDR1 SGDLS, CDR2 YYNGEE. The CDR3 here is CASSVLGQEQFF. The CDR3 DNA reads as TGTGCCAGCAGCGTACTAGGACAGGAGCAGTTCTTC.

This chain joins TRBV10-3 and TRBJ2-7, with a possible D match to TRBD1 (7 bases). This CDR3 contains 13 residues. V lost 0 bases, J lost 12 bases, and 15 bases lay in between. In germline, CDR1 is ENHRY, CDR2 SYGVKD. The CDR3 loop reads CAISESPRGDTYF. The CDR3 region has the DNA TGTGCCATCAGTGAGTCGCCCAGGGGGGACACGTACTTC.

V and J are TRBV9 and TRBJ2-7, with 13 bases that match TRBD2. The germline gives CDR1 SGDLS, CDR2 YYNGEE. After removal of 4 bases from V and 5 bases from J, the junction contained 9 bases not matched to a gene. The CDR3 contains 16 residues. The chain's CDR3 is CASSPGLAGVIDEQYF. In DNA, the CDR3 is TGTGCCAGCAGCCCCGGACTAGCGGGAGTCATCGACGAGCAGTACTTC.